The rows below give T cell receptor beta chains drawn from one sample of a study of CD8 T cells in Susac syndrome. MiXCR was run by TCRdb on the immunoSEQ multiplex PCR reads, yielding one entry per CDR3 protein. The sample holds tens of thousands of distinct CDR3 sequences, 90% to 95% seen once. The sample comprised CD8+ T cells from PBMCs. Every receptor here comes from a human donor with Susac syndrome. CDR3s include the opening cysteine and the closing phenylalanine or tryptophan. D genes are given only for firm matches. Size values are once, few and many counts, or a class for expanded clones, and some rows have none.

d_gene: -
v_gene: TRBV7-2
abundance: -
j_gene: TRBJ1-4
CDR3aa: CASSLAEESEKLFF
CDR3nt: TGTGCCAGCAGCTTAGCGGAAGAGTCTGAAAAACTGTTTTTT

d_gene: -
v_gene: TRBV5-4
abundance: -
j_gene: TRBJ1-6
CDR3aa: CASSYGTLNSPLHF
CDR3nt: TGTGCCAGCAGTTATGGGACACTTAATTCACCCCTCCACTTT

d_gene: -
v_gene: TRBV7-9
abundance: -
j_gene: TRBJ1-5
CDR3aa: CASSPGEGRRGPQHF
CDR3nt: TGTGCCAGCAGCCCCGGGGAGGGCAGGCGGGGGCCCCAGCATTTT

d_gene: -
v_gene: TRBV29-1
abundance: -
j_gene: TRBJ2-5
CDR3aa: CSIPWGKGVEETQYF
CDR3nt: TGCAGCATCCCTTGGGGGAAGGGTGTTGAAGAGACCCAGTACTTC

d_gene: -
v_gene: TRBV19
abundance: -
j_gene: TRBJ1-4
CDR3aa: CASSIGTIEVINEKLFF
CDR3nt: TGTGCCAGTAGTATTGGGACGATCGAGGTGATTAATGAAAAACTGTTTTTT

d_gene: -
v_gene: TRBV30
abundance: -
j_gene: TRBJ1-6
CDR3aa: CARRGAQNSPLHF
CDR3nt: TGTGCCCGGCGGGGGGCACAGAATTCACCCCTCCACTTT

d_gene: -
v_gene: TRBV5-1
abundance: -
j_gene: TRBJ2-7
CDR3aa: CASSLEGGGDEQYF
CDR3nt: TGCGCCAGCAGCTTGGAGGGGGGCGGCGACGAGCAGTACTTC

d_gene: -
v_gene: TRBV12-2
abundance: -
j_gene: TRBJ1-6
CDR3aa: CASRSLFWSYNSPLHF
CDR3nt: TGTGCAAGTCGCTCGCTTTTCTGGTCTTATAATTCACCCCTCCACTTT

d_gene: -
v_gene: TRBV7-9
abundance: -
j_gene: TRBJ1-1
CDR3aa: CASGGEPMNTEAFF
CDR3nt: TGTGCCAGCGGGGGGGAGCCTATGAACACTGAAGCTTTCTTT

d_gene: -
v_gene: TRBV5-1
abundance: -
j_gene: TRBJ1-1
CDR3aa: CASSLTEVTEAFF
CDR3nt: TGCGCCAGCAGCTTGACAGAGGTCACTGAAGCTTTCTTT

d_gene: -
v_gene: TRBV20-1
abundance: -
j_gene: TRBJ1-5
CDR3aa: CSARYLYSNQPQHF
CDR3nt: TGCAGTGCTAGATACTTATATAGCAATCAGCCCCAGCATTTT

d_gene: TRBD1
v_gene: TRBV27
abundance: -
j_gene: TRBJ1-1
CDR3aa: CASSLSGTGRAEAFF
CDR3nt: TGTGCCAGCAGTTTATCGGGGACAGGTAGGGCTGAAGCTTTCTTT

d_gene: -
v_gene: TRBV6-6
abundance: -
j_gene: TRBJ1-6
CDR3aa: CASTLEYMGSPLHF
CDR3nt: TGTGCCAGCACCCTGGAATACATGGGTTCACCCCTCCACTTT

d_gene: -
v_gene: TRBV7-3
abundance: once
j_gene: TRBJ2-3
CDR3aa: CASSSGGGTDTQYF
CDR3nt: TGTGCCAGCAGCTCTGGAGGGGGCACAGATACGCAGTATTTT

d_gene: -
v_gene: TRBV6-5
abundance: -
j_gene: TRBJ2-5
CDR3aa: CASSTDGGQETQYF
CDR3nt: TGTGCCAGCAGTACGGACGGTGGGCAAGAGACCCAGTACTTC

d_gene: -
v_gene: TRBV5-8
abundance: once
j_gene: TRBJ2-1
CDR3aa: CASSLRGALESNEQFF
CDR3nt: TGTGCCAGCAGCTTGCGGGGGGCGCTTGAGAGCAATGAGCAGTTCTTC

d_gene: TRBD1
v_gene: TRBV4-3
abundance: -
j_gene: TRBJ2-6
CDR3aa: CASSRKQGAGANVLTF
CDR3nt: TGCGCCAGCAGCCGTAAACAGGGGGCTGGGGCCAACGTCCTGACTTTC

d_gene: TRBD2
v_gene: TRBV27
abundance: -
j_gene: TRBJ2-1
CDR3aa: CASSLSPSGGYNEQFF
CDR3nt: TGTGCCAGCAGTTTATCGCCTAGCGGGGGGTACAATGAGCAGTTCTTC

d_gene: -
v_gene: TRBV12-3/TRBV12-4
abundance: -
j_gene: TRBJ2-3
CDR3aa: CASSPLGDTQYF
CDR3nt: TGTGCCAGCAGCCCTCTTGGAGATACGCAGTATTTT

d_gene: -
v_gene: TRBV28
abundance: -
j_gene: TRBJ2-3
CDR3aa: CASSLIGSADTQYF
CDR3nt: TGTGCCAGCAGTTTAATTGGCAGCGCAGATACGCAGTATTTT

d_gene: -
v_gene: TRBV6-6
abundance: -
j_gene: TRBJ1-6
CDR3aa: CASQGFDYNSPLHF
CDR3nt: TGTGCCAGTCAGGGTTTCGACTATAATTCACCCCTCCACTTT

d_gene: -
v_gene: TRBV24-1
abundance: -
j_gene: TRBJ2-3
CDR3aa: CATSDSVTDTQYF
CDR3nt: TGTGCCACCAGTGATTCCGTAACAGATACGCAGTATTTT

d_gene: TRBD2
v_gene: TRBV7-9
abundance: -
j_gene: TRBJ2-5
CDR3aa: CASRLGGTQETQYF
CDR3nt: TGTGCCAGCAGACTGGGGGGGACCCAAGAGACCCAGTACTTC

d_gene: -
v_gene: TRBV28
abundance: -
j_gene: TRBJ2-7
CDR3aa: CASTVRYEQYF
CDR3nt: TGTGCCAGCACCGTCCGCTACGAGCAGTACTTC

d_gene: -
v_gene: TRBV29-1
abundance: -
j_gene: TRBJ2-5
CDR3aa: CSVGLGRRYQETQYF
CDR3nt: TGCAGCGTTGGTCTCGGCAGACGGTACCAAGAGACCCAGTACTTC

d_gene: TRBD1
v_gene: TRBV20-1
abundance: once
j_gene: TRBJ1-1
CDR3aa: CSAGSDRELTEAFF
CDR3nt: TGCAGTGCGGGGTCGGACAGGGAGTTAACTGAAGCTTTCTTT

d_gene: -
v_gene: TRBV27
abundance: -
j_gene: TRBJ2-7
CDR3aa: CASTGPFYEQYF
CDR3nt: TGTGCCAGCACGGGCCCGTTCTACGAGCAGTACTTC

d_gene: -
v_gene: TRBV6-2/TRBV6-3
abundance: -
j_gene: TRBJ1-4
CDR3aa: CASSYSQDSNEKLFF
CDR3nt: TGTGCCAGCAGTTACTCACAGGACTCTAATGAAAAACTGTTTTTT

d_gene: -
v_gene: TRBV5-6
abundance: -
j_gene: TRBJ2-7
CDR3aa: CASSWGPDYEQYF
CDR3nt: TGTGCCAGCAGCTGGGGGCCGGATTACGAGCAGTACTTC

d_gene: TRBD1
v_gene: TRBV30
abundance: once
j_gene: TRBJ2-2
CDR3aa: CAWRGQGRHGELFF
CDR3nt: TGTGCCTGGAGAGGACAGGGGCGGCACGGGGAGCTGTTTTTT

d_gene: -
v_gene: TRBV5-6
abundance: -
j_gene: TRBJ1-1
CDR3aa: CASSLVRGTEAFF
CDR3nt: TGTGCCAGCAGCTTGGTGAGGGGCACTGAAGCTTTCTTT

d_gene: -
v_gene: TRBV28
abundance: -
j_gene: TRBJ2-1
CDR3aa: CASSLGVIQGNEQFF
CDR3nt: TGTGCCAGCAGTTTAGGGGTAATACAGGGCAATGAGCAGTTCTTC

d_gene: TRBD2
v_gene: TRBV20-1
abundance: -
j_gene: TRBJ2-5
CDR3aa: CSARPGLRRDRTQYF
CDR3nt: TGCAGTGCCCGACCGGGACTAAGGAGGGATCGGACCCAGTACTTC

d_gene: -
v_gene: TRBV3-1
abundance: -
j_gene: TRBJ1-4
CDR3aa: CASSQDAGRNEKLFF
CDR3nt: TGTGCCAGCAGCCAAGACGCAGGGCGTAATGAAAAACTGTTTTTT

d_gene: -
v_gene: TRBV27
abundance: once
j_gene: TRBJ1-5
CDR3aa: CASSYALNQPQHF
CDR3nt: TGTGCCAGCAGTTACGCCCTCAATCAGCCCCAGCATTTT

d_gene: -
v_gene: TRBV18
abundance: -
j_gene: TRBJ1-5
CDR3aa: CASSPPGQGGRQPQHF
CDR3nt: TGTGCCAGCTCACCACCGGGGCAGGGCGGAAGGCAGCCCCAGCATTTT

d_gene: TRBD1
v_gene: TRBV28
abundance: once
j_gene: TRBJ2-5
CDR3aa: CASSLHPGQGEWIETQYF
CDR3nt: TGTGCCAGCAGTTTACACCCCGGACAGGGGGAATGGATAGAGACCCAGTACTTC

d_gene: -
v_gene: TRBV2
abundance: -
j_gene: TRBJ1-6
CDR3aa: CASRAPGGGYNSPLHF
CDR3nt: TGTGCCAGCAGGGCCCCGGGGGGGGGCTACAATTCACCCCTCCACTTT

d_gene: -
v_gene: TRBV2
abundance: -
j_gene: TRBJ2-1
CDR3aa: CASSVRQVDNEQFF
CDR3nt: TGTGCCAGCAGTGTGCGGCAGGTCGACAATGAGCAGTTCTTC

d_gene: -
v_gene: TRBV28
abundance: once
j_gene: TRBJ2-7
CDR3aa: CAGGASGLDEQYF
CDR3nt: TGTGCCGGAGGGGCGAGCGGGCTCGACGAGCAGTACTTC